This T cell receptor (beta chain) was recovered during a study of spatial heterogeneity in lung cancer. Study at large: More than eight raw reads, on average, carried each unique TCR and UMI combination.

TCRdb called the 5' RACE reads again in MiXCR, with one record for every CDR3 protein. The data show tens of thousands of distinct CDR3 sequences, roughly 7.4% seen once. This clonotype was seen many times. The V and J ends lost 0 bases and 7 bases, in that order; junction bases with no gene match: 6. The germline CDR1 and CDR2 sequences are LGHNA and YNFKEQ. The CDR3 totals 16 residues. The time point was: sample taken at primary tumor resection. Patients with untreated early-stage non-small cell lung cancer, numbering around 71, were the donors. The TCR comes from a male donor with early-stage non-small cell lung cancer. The sequences come from PBMCs, collected at surgery. V and J are TRBV4-2 and TRBJ2-2, with TRBD2 matching over 9 bases. The CDR3 spells CASSQEASGTGGELFF. The CDR3 nucleotides read TGTGCCAGCAGCCAAGAGGCTAGCGGGACGGGCGGGGAGCTGTTTTTT.